The table lists the clone carrying this T cell receptor (beta chain) with a few counts. Its antigen remains unidentified. An end of the junction differs from the germline gene, which may be a read error. A universal primer binding site was introduced by template switching. The final cDNA contained unique molecular identifiers. TCRdb ran MiXCR on the 5' RACE reads and lists one entry per CDR3 protein. The table includes roughly 230,000 distinct CDR3 sequences, around 8.3% detected once. The entry originates in a study of identical twins. Whole-study findings and limits: It was possible that invariant MAIT and iNKT cells partly confounded the zero-insertion analyses. Modelling approaches yielded underestimates of out-of-frame TCR alpha sharing between monozygotic twins.

Germline CDR1 reads ENHRY; CDR2 reads SYGVKD. The CDR3 length is 15 residues. The same sample was also used in a study of yellow fever vaccine responses in identical twins.

This chain links TRBV10-3 with TRBJ2-3; TRBD2 matches 10 bases. The receptor was derived from a woman between 18 and 29 years old in good health. Sequencing was carried out using CD8+ T cells sorted from blood. The CDR3 loop reads CAIKSGGAPTDTQYF. The CDR3 nucleotides read TGTGCTATCAAGAGCGGGGGGGCCCCCACAGATACGCAGTATTTT.